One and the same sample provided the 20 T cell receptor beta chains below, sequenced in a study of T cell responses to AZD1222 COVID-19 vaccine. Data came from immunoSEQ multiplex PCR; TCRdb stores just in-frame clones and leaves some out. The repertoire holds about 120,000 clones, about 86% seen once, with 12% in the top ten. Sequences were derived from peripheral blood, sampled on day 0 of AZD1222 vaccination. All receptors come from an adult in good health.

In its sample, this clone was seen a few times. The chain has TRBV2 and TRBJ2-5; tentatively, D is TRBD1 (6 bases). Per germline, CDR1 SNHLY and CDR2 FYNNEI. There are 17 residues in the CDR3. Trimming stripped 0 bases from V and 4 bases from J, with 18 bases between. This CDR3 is CASSEALRAGVPETQYF. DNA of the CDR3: TGTGCCAGCAGTGAAGCGCTTCGGGCAGGGGTTCCAGAGACCCAGTACTTC.

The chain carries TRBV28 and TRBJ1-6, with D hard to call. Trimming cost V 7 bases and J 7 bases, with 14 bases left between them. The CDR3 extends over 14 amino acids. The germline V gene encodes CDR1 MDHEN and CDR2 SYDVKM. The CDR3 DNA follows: TGTGCCAGCATACGGGCAACCCGGAATTCACCCCTCCACTTT. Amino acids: CASIRATRNSPLHF.

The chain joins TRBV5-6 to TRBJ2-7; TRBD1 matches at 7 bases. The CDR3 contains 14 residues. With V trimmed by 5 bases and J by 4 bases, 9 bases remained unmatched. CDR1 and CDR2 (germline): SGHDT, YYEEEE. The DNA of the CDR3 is TGTGCCAGCAGGCGGACAGGAGGTCAATACGAGCAGTACTTC. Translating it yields CASRRTGGQYEQYF.

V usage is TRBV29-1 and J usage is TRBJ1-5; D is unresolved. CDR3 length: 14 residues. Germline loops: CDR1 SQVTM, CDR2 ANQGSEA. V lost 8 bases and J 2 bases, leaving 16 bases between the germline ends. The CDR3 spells CSPAVRDCNQPQHF. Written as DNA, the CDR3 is TGCAGCCCCGCTGTACGGGATTGCAATCAGCCCCAGCATTTT.

CDR3 loop: CASSEGKRSYNEQFF. For the CDR3, the DNA is TGTGCCAGCAGTGAGGGCAAGAGGTCCTACAATGAGCAGTTCTTC. V and J are TRBV7-2 and TRBJ2-1, with a weak D call TRBD2 (5 bases). The CDR3 length is 15 residues. Germline V gene data show CDR1 as SGHTA and CDR2 as FQGNSA. Trimming stripped 6 bases from V and 1 base from J, with 13 bases between. Full variable domain (rest looked up from reference TRBV7-2 and TRBJ2-1): GAGVSQSPSNKVTEKGKDVELRCDPISGHTALYWYRQSLGQGLEFLIYFQGNSAPDKSGLPSDRFSAERTGGSVSTLTIQRTQQEDSAVYLCASSEGKRSYNEQFFGPGTRLTVL.

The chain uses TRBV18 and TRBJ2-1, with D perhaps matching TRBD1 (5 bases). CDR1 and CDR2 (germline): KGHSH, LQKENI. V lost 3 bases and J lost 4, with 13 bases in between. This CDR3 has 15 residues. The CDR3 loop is CASSPPSKGYNEQFF. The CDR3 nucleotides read TGTGCCAGCTCACCGCCTTCCAAGGGGTACAATGAGCAGTTCTTC.

CDR3 sequence: CSALTDSGQPQHF. As DNA, the CDR3 is TGCAGCGCATTGACGGACAGCGGACAGCCCCAGCATTTT. The chain carries TRBV29-1 and TRBJ1-5; D is possibly TRBD1 (6 bases). CDR1 is SQVTM, CDR2 ANQGSEA, per germline. This CDR3 region has 13 residues. V was shortened by 7 bases and J by 7 bases, with 17 bases between the two germline ends. The full variable domain, in which reference TRBV29-1 and TRBJ1-5 provide the parts outside the CDR3, is SAVISQKPSRDICQRGTSLTIQCQVDSQVTMMFWYRQQPGQSLTLIATANQGSEATYESGFVIDKFPISRPNLTFSTLTVSNMSPEDSSIYLCSALTDSGQPQHFGDGTRLSIL.

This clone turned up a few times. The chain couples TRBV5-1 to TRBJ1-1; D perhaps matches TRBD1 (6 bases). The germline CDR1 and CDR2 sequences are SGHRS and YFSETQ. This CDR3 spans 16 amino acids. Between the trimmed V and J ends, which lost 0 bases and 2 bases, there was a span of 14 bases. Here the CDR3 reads CASSLGHSGGNTEAFF. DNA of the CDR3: TGCGCCAGCAGCTTGGGACATTCGGGGGGCAACACTGAAGCTTTCTTT.

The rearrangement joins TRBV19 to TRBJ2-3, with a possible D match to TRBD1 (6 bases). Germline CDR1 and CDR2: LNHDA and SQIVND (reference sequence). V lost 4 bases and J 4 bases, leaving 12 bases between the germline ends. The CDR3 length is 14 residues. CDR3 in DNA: TGTGCCAGTAGTAGGACAGAGACCCCAGATACGCAGTATTTT. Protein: CASSRTETPDTQYF.

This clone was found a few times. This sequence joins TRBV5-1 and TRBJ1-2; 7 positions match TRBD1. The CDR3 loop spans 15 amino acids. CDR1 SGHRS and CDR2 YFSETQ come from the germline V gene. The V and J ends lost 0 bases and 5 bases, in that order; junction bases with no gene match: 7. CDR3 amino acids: CASSLAAGGRYGYTF. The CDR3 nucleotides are TGCGCCAGCAGCTTGGCGGCAGGGGGTCGATATGGCTACACCTTC.

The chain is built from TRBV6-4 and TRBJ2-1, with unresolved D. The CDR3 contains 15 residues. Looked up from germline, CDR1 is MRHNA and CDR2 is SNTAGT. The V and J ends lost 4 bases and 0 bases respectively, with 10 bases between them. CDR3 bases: TGTGCCAGCAGTGTAACAGAATCCTCCTACAATGAGCAGTTCTTC. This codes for CASSVTESSYNEQFF.

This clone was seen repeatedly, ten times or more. The CDR3 loop reads CASSPGQANEQFF. CDR3 in DNA: TGTGCCAGCAGCCCTGGACAGGCCAATGAGCAGTTCTTC. This rearrangement joins TRBV11-2 to TRBJ2-1; 7 bases are a match to TRBD1. CDR1 and CDR2 from the germline V gene are SGHAT and FQNNGV. The ends lost 5 bases at V and 6 bases at J; junction bases unmatched: 4. The CDR3 consists of 13 residues.

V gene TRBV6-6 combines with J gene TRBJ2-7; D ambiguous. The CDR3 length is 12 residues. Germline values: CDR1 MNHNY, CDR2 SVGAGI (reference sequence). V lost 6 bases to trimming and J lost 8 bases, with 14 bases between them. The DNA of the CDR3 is TGTGCCAGCAGCGATGGATACCTCAAGCAGTACTTC. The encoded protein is CASSDGYLKQYF.

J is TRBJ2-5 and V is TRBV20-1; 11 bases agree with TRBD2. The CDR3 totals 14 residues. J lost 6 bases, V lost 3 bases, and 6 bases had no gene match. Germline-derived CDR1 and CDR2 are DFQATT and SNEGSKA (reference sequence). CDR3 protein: CSASTSGSAKTQYF. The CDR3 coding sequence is TGCAGTGCTAGTACTAGCGGGAGTGCAAAGACCCAGTACTTC.

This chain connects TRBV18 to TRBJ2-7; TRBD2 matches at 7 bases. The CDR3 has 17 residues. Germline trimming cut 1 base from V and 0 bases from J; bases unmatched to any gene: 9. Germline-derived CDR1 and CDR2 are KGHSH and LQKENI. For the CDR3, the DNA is TGTGCCAGCTCACCACGGGCTAGCGGTCTTAGCTCCTACGAGCAGTACTTC. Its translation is CASSPRASGLSSYEQYF.

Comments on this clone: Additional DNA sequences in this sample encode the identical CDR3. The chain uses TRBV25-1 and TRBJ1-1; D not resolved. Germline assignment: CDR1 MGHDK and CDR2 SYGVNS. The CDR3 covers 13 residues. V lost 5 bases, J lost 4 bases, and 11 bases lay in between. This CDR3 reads CASSRGGGTEAFF. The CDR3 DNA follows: TGTGCCAGCAGTCGGGGTGGAGGCACTGAAGCTTTCTTT.

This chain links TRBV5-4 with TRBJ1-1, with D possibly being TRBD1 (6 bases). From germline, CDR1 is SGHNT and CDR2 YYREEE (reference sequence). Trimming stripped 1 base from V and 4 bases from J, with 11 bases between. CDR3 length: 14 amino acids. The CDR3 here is CASSLQGLGTEAFF. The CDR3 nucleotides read TGTGCCAGCAGCTTGCAGGGGCTAGGCACTGAAGCTTTCTTT.

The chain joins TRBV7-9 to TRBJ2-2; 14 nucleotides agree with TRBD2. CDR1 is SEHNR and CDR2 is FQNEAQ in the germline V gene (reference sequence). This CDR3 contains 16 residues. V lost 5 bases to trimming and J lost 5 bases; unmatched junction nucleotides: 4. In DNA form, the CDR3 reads TGTGCCAGCAGCCAACGACTAGCGGGAGGGACCGGGGAGCTGTTTTTT. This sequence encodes CASSQRLAGGTGELFF.

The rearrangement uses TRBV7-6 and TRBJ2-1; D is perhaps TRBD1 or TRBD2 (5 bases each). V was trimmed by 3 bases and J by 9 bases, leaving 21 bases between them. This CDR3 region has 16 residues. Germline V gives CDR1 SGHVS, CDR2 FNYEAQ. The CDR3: CASSFEAGTPGAEQFF. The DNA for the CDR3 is TGTGCCAGCAGCTTCGAAGCCGGGACGCCCGGGGCTGAGCAGTTCTTC.

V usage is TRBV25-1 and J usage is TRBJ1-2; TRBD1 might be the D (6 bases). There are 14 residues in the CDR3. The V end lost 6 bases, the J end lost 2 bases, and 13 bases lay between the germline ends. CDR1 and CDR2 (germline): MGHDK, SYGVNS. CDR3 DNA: TGTGCCAGCAGATCACAGGGAGCGAACTATGGCTACACCTTC. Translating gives CASRSQGANYGYTF.